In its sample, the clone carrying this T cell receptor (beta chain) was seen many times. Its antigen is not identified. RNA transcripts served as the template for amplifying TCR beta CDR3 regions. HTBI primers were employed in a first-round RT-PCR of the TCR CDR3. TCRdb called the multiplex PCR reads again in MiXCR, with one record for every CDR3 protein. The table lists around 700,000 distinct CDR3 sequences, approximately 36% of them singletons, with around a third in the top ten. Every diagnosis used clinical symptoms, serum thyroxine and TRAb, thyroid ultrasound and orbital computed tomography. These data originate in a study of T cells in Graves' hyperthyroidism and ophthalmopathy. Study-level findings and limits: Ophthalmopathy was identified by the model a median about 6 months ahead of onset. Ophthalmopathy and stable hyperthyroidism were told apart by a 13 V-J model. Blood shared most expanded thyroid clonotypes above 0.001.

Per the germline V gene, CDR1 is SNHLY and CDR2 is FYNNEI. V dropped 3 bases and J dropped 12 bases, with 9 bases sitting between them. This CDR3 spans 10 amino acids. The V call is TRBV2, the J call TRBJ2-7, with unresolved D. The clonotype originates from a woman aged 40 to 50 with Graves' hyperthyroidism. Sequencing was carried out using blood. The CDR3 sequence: CASSEGFRYF. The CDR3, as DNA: TGTGCCAGCAGTGAGGGGTTCCGGTACTTC.